This TCR beta chain is from a study of human T cells and chemical hapten exposure. Documented time point: pre-sensitization, week 0. Sample treatment: therapeutic diphenylcyclopropenone sensitization with weekly scalp DPC. V lost 6 bases to trimming and J lost 6 bases; unmatched junction nucleotides: 13. The CDR3 sequence is 18 residues long. In TCRdb, the RACE reads were re-called with MiXCR into one record per CDR3 protein. The data contain more than 250,000 distinct CDR3 sequences, over 8% of them singletons. This clonotype was obtained from a woman aged 40-49 years with alopecia areata. Some clones in this sample may be carry-over from other donors' samples. The sample in question was whole blood, obtained in connection with sensitization to the hapten diphenylcyclopropenone (DPC). The chain recombines TRBV12-3 or TRBV12-4 with TRBJ2-1; 14 bases match TRBD2. The CDR3 spells CASSLLNQGLAGVNEQFF. In DNA form, the CDR3 reads TGTGCCAGCAGCCTACTCAACCAGGGACTAGCGGGAGTCAATGAGCAGTTCTTC.